Listed below are T cell receptor beta chains from one sample, sequenced in a study of shared clonotypes between healthy human individuals. The data were produced by immunoSEQ multiplex PCR, yet TCRdb's version contains in-frame clones alone and is incomplete. The sample contains hundreds of thousands of clones, roughly 79% of which appear only once. Sequencing used PBMCs. These receptors were taken from a woman in her 40s in good health. Some clones in this sample may be carry-over from other donors' samples. CDR3s include the opening cysteine and the closing phenylalanine or tryptophan. The D gene is left open where the match is weak. Only part of the rows carry a size: once, few, many, or a class if the clone is expanded.

abundance,v_gene,d_gene,j_gene,CDR3aa,CDR3nt
-,TRBV28,-,TRBJ2-2,CASSHQGKLIGELFF,TGTGCCAGCAGCCACCAGGGGAAGCTCATCGGGGAGCTGTTTTTT
-,TRBV5-1,-,TRBJ2-7,CASSSGVVAALQDEQYF,TGCGCCAGCAGCTCTGGGGTGGTAGCAGCCCTTCAAGACGAGCAGTACTTC
-,TRBV19,TRBD2,TRBJ2-6,CASREGSSGANVLTF,TGTGCCAGTCGGGAGGGGTCTTCTGGGGCCAACGTCCTGACTTTC
-,TRBV6-1,-,TRBJ2-6,CASSEQGSSGANVLTF,TGTGCCAGCAGTGAACAGGGCAGCTCTGGGGCCAACGTCCTGACTTTC
-,TRBV19,-,TRBJ2-5,CASRRGGRDWETQYF,TGTGCCAGTAGAAGGGGGGGAAGGGATTGGGAGACCCAGTACTTC
-,TRBV4-1,-,TRBJ1-1,CASSPGMGTEAFF,TGCGCCAGCAGCCCAGGGATGGGCACTGAAGCTTTCTTT
-,TRBV10-1,-,TRBJ1-2,CASSERAEPYGYTF,TGCGCCAGCAGTGAGAGGGCAGAACCATATGGCTACACCTTC
-,TRBV7-2,-,TRBJ2-1,CASSSWLAKNEQFF,TGTGCCAGCAGTTCCTGGCTAGCTAAAAATGAGCAGTTCTTC
-,TRBV5-6,TRBD2,TRBJ2-5,CASSGRGVAGAIQETQYF,TGTGCCAGCAGCGGTCGTGGTGTAGCGGGAGCGATCCAAGAGACCCAGTACTTC
-,TRBV9,-,TRBJ2-3,CASSVGRRATFTDTQYF,TGTGCCAGCAGCGTAGGGAGGCGGGCGACCTTCACAGATACGCAGTATTTT
-,TRBV15,-,TRBJ2-1,CATSRDLSNEQFF,TGTGCCACCAGCAGAGATCTAAGCAATGAGCAGTTCTTC
few,TRBV14,-,TRBJ2-7,CASSPVRGLTSEQYF,TGTGCCAGCAGCCCGGTTCGGGGACTTACCTCCGAGCAGTACTTC
-,TRBV6-1,TRBD1,TRBJ1-3,CASSEKQGSSGNTIYF,TGTGCCAGCAGTGAAAAACAGGGGAGCTCTGGAAACACCATATATTTT
-,TRBV14,TRBD2,TRBJ2-1,CASSQVPGLADNEQFF,TGTGCCAGCAGCCAAGTGCCGGGACTAGCGGACAATGAGCAGTTCTTC
many,TRBV6-6,TRBD2,TRBJ2-2,CASSLPGLSTGELFF,TGTGCCAGCAGTTTACCGGGACTATCAACCGGGGAGCTGTTTTTT
-,TRBV21-1,-,TRBJ2-5,CASSNHRDAKFRETQYF,TGTGCCAGCAGCAACCACCGGGACGCCAAATTCCGAGAGACCCAGTACTTC
-,TRBV11-2,-,TRBJ2-7,CASSLGVGLYEQYF,TGTGCCAGCAGCTTGGGGGTGGGGCTCTACGAGCAGTACTTC
-,TRBV9,TRBD1,TRBJ2-7,CASSPRQGNTYEQYF,TGTGCCAGCAGCCCTAGACAGGGGAACACCTACGAGCAGTACTTC
-,TRBV2,TRBD1,TRBJ2-5,CASNRAGTGRKETQYF,TGTGCCAGCAACCGTGCCGGGACAGGGAGGAAAGAGACCCAGTACTTC
-,TRBV7-9,TRBD1,TRBJ2-3,CASSLQTGNTDTQYF,TGTGCCAGCAGCTTACAGACAGGGAATACAGATACGCAGTATTTT
-,TRBV6-1,TRBD1,TRBJ1-5,CASSDRGLVPQHF,TGTGCCAGCAGTGACAGGGGGTTGGTGCCCCAGCATTTT
-,TRBV2,-,TRBJ2-3,CASSYAGHSTDTQYF,TGTGCCAGCAGCTATGCGGGGCATAGCACAGATACGCAGTATTTT
-,TRBV5-4,TRBD2,TRBJ2-1,CASSSKRESSYNEQFF,TGTGCCAGCAGCTCCAAGCGGGAGAGCTCCTACAATGAGCAGTTCTTC
-,TRBV7-2,TRBD2,TRBJ2-1,CASSLRLAELYNEQFF,TGTGCCAGCAGCTTACGGCTAGCGGAACTATACAATGAGCAGTTCTTC
once,TRBV28,-,TRBJ2-3,CASSFPLDSFPDTQYF,TGTGCCAGCAGTTTCCCACTAGATTCCTTCCCAGATACGCAGTATTTT
-,TRBV7-3,-,TRBJ2-2,CASSLVGGPNTGELFF,TGTGCCAGCAGTTTGGTGGGAGGCCCGAACACCGGGGAGCTGTTTTTT
-,TRBV14,-,TRBJ2-7,CASSQVAYEQYF,TGTGCCAGCAGCCAAGTAGCCTACGAGCAGTACTTC
-,TRBV5-1,-,TRBJ1-1,CASSLEQALNTEAFF,TGCGCCAGCAGCTTGGAGCAGGCCCTGAACACTGAAGCTTTCTTT
-,TRBV5-1,TRBD1,TRBJ1-4,CASSSGDSSNEKLFF,TGCGCCAGCAGCTCGGGGGACAGCTCTAATGAAAAACTGTTTTTT
-,TRBV19,-,TRBJ1-1,CASSMSGQGRGNTEAFF,TGTGCCAGTAGTATGTCTGGACAAGGGAGGGGGAACACTGAAGCTTTCTTT
-,TRBV27,-,TRBJ2-1,CASSLTGSYNEQFF,TGTGCCAGCAGTTTAACGGGATCCTACAATGAGCAGTTCTTC
-,TRBV19,-,TRBJ1-5,CASSIGGRERPQHF,TGTGCCAGTAGTATAGGGGGCAGGGAAAGGCCCCAGCATTTT
-,TRBV2,TRBD1,TRBJ2-1,CASRKTTGGGYNEQFF,TGTGCCAGCAGGAAAACCACAGGGGGTGGGTACAATGAGCAGTTCTTC